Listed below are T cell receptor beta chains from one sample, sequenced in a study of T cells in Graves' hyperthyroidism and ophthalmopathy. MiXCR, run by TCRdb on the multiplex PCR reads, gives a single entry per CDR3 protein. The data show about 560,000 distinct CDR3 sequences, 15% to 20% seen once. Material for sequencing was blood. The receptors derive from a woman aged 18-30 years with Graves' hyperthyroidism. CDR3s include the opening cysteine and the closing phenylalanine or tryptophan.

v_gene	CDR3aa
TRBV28	CASSTKAGRWGRIIDGYTF
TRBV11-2	CASSLTDARGDTQYF
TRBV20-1	CSARGSGGTTYEQYF
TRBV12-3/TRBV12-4	CASSLRTGAGSGNTIYF
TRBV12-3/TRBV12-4	CASSFSLPYNEQFF
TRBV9	CASTGEGSYEQYF
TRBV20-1	CSARWTGGNEKLFF
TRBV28	CASRGSGFRGGYTF
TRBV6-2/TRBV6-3	CASSWKQGAYNTEAFF
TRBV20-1	CSARGLAGITKNIQYF
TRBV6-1	CASRRTGSTEAFF
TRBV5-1	CASSLGSGGARETQYF
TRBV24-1	CATSDTRQVHNEQFF
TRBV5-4	CASSLGPAGNSNEQFF
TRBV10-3	CAIRPGQSLNTGELFF
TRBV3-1	CASSQVSGVFTEAFF
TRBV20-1	CSASVTVSNQPQHF
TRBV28	CASSPPDRLLGEQYF
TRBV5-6	CASSPTTSWDRQETQYF
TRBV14	CASSQLGLVQYF
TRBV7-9	CASSLGRERETQYF
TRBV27	CASSWDRGYERYF
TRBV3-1	CASSPVAGATGELFF
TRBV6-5	CASSYSGGGGSPLHF
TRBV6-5	CASSYSGIQETQYF
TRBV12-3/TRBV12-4	CASSLGGHGQYF
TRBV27	CASSLGGTGTYQETQYF